This T cell receptor beta chain emerged from a study of graft-versus-host responses after intestinal transplantation. Study-level results: Allograft clonal ratios (graft-versus-host to host-versus-graft) were high in patients who had graft-donor T cell macrochimerism. Detected in recipient marrow were GvH clones, some of which were first observed in ileum or blood.

V lost 7 bases and J lost 7, with 20 bases in between. CDR1 is LNHDA and CDR2 is SQIVND in the germline V gene (reference sequence). The CDR3 sequence is 15 residues long. Libraries were prepared by immunoSEQ multiplex PCR; TCRdb keeps only in-frame clonotypes and omits some of them. This table has approximately 85,000 clones, 91% appearing once. This clone occurred once. Its matching antigen is unknown. Sequenced here: unstimulated CD8+ T cells sorted from spleen or lymph node cells, sampled before transplant. The TCR comes from a human donor who was the organ donor for an intestinal transplant. This chain joins TRBV19 and TRBJ2-1; D tentatively reads TRBD1 or TRBD2 (5 bases each). The CDR3 coding sequence is TGTGCCAGTAAGGTTATGAGGGGTACACTGAATGAGCAGTTCTTC. It yields the protein CASKVMRGTLNEQFF.